The entry below describes one TCR beta chain. Its antigen is currently unknown. These data originate in a study of shared clonotypes between healthy human individuals. In the study overall: Every donor yielded three CD4 naive, three CD4 memory, two CD8 naive and one CD8 memory plate. Findings and caveats of the study: Generation probabilities of non-shared clonotypes were lower (relative to those shared by all four donors).

The authors split each subset's genomic DNA evenly across several immunoSEQ plates. Sequenced by immunoSEQ multiplex PCR; TCRdb stores in-frame clones only, minus some. Of some 630,000 clones in the sample, roughly 95% are singletons; the top ten hold about 0.12%. Germline CDR1 is MNHEY and CDR2 is SVGAGI. V lost 8 bases and J lost 9, with 17 bases in between. The CDR3 covers 12 residues. Naive CD8 cells lacked CD45RO and underwent positive selection for CCR7, leaving out terminally differentiated effector memory CD45RA+ cells. The sequencing sample was made of naive CD8+ T cells sorted from blood. This chain joins TRBV6-5 and TRBJ2-7, with D perhaps matching TRBD2 (5 bases). The sequence derives from a woman aged 30 to 39 in good health. The CDR3 coding sequence is TGTGCCAGCTCGCCCGGATCACGGGGGCAGTACTTC. This translates into CASSPGSRGQYF.